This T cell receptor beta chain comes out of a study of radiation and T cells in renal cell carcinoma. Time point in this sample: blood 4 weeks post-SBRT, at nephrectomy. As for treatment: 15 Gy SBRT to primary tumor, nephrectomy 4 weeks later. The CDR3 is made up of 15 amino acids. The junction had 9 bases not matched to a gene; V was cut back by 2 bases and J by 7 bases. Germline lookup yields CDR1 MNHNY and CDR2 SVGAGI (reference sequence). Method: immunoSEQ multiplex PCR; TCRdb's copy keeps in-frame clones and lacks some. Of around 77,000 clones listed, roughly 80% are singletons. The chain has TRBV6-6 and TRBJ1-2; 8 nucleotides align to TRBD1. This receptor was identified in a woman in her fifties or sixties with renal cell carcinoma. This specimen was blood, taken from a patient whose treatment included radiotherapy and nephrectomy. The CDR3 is CASSYTQGDVGGYTF. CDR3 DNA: TGTGCCAGCAGTTACACACAGGGGGATGTAGGTGGCTACACCTTC.